What follows are 18 T cell receptor beta chains derived from one specimen sequenced in a study of identical twins (dated by TCRdb to the mid-2010s). The receptor library was made with 5' RACE. Sequencing relied on an Illumina HiSeq 2000. Starting from the raw public reads, TCRdb applied fastp trimming at Q25, assembled clones with MiXCR and retained in-frame beta chains. All rows with the same CDR3 protein become a single entry with the most common DNA and genes. This sample has under 500,000 distinct CDR3 sequences in its table, and roughly an eighth of those were observed once. Jointly, the top ten make up about 0.94% of the sample. The same data also contributed to another study, on yellow fever vaccine responses in identical twins.

Sequenced input: CD4+ T cells sorted from blood. These receptors were obtained from a woman aged 18-30 years in good health.

The table lists this clonotype with a few counts. The V call is TRBV6-5, the J call TRBJ2-7; weak D call: TRBD1 (6 bases). The ends were cut back, 2 bases at V and 3 bases at J, with 8 bases in the middle. The germline V gene encodes CDR1 MNHEY and CDR2 SVGAGI. This CDR3 contains 13 residues. The CDR3 sequence: CASSYQQGYEQYF. DNA of the CDR3: TGTGCCAGCAGTTACCAACAGGGCTACGAGCAGTACTTC.

CDR3 bases: TGTGCCAGCAGCTTAACGCTAGCGGACCACAATGAGCAGTTCTTC. Translation gives CASSLTLADHNEQFF. This chain joins TRBV7-2 and TRBJ2-1; 7 positions agree with TRBD2. The CDR3 is 15 amino acids. J was trimmed by 5 bases and V by 2 bases; bases with no gene match: 6. The germline V gene has CDR1 SGHTA and CDR2 FQGNSA.

At least ten counts were recorded for this clonotype. The chain is built from TRBV10-2 and TRBJ2-3, with TRBD2 identical over 8 bases. The CDR3 has 18 amino acids. Germline CDR1 is WSHSY and CDR2 is SAAADI. Losses at the gene ends were 1 base for V and 4 bases for J; bases not matched to a gene: 13. The CDR3, as DNA: TGCGCCAGCAGTGAGTACCCTGCCCTTGCGGGAGGCGCAGATACGCAGTATTTT. Its protein is CASSEYPALAGGADTQYF.

This clonotype was found a few times. The CDR3 nucleotides are TGTGCCATCAGTAAACAACTAGCAGGTTCCTACAATGAGCAGTTCTTC. It yields the protein CAISKQLAGSYNEQFF. J is TRBJ2-1 and V is TRBV10-3; weak D call: TRBD2 (6 bases). V shed 5 bases and J shed 1 base, with 15 bases lying between them. Germline values: CDR1 ENHRY, CDR2 SYGVKD. This CDR3 contains 16 residues.

In its sample, this clonotype was seen many times. The CDR3 sequence is CASRGGNQPQHF. The CDR3 nucleotides read TGTGCCAGCAGGGGCGGGAATCAGCCCCAGCATTTT. The chain employs TRBV12-3 or TRBV12-4 and TRBJ1-5; D uncertain. The CDR3 contains 12 residues. The V and J ends lost 6 bases and 4 bases respectively, with 7 bases between them.

This clonotype was counted a few times. V and J are TRBV5-1 and TRBJ1-1, with unresolved D. This CDR3 is built from 16 residues. V was cut by 4 bases and J by 0 bases, with 16 bases left in between. Germline-derived CDR1 and CDR2 are SGHRS and YFSETQ. The CDR3 nucleotides are TGCGCCAGCAGCCTGTCCCTTAGAGGTTTGAACACTGAAGCTTTCTTT. It yields the protein CASSLSLRGLNTEAFF. Together with reference TRBV5-1 and TRBJ1-1, the CDR3 gives the full variable domain: KAGVTQTPRYLIKTRGQQVTLSCSPISGHRSVSWYQQTPGQGLQFLFEYFSETQRNKGNFPGRFSGRQFSNSRSEMNVSTLELGDSALYLCASSLSLRGLNTEAFFGQGTRLTVV.

This clonotype has a handful of counts. The V and J genes are TRBV7-9 and TRBJ2-4; 7 bases match TRBD1. V lost 2 bases to trimming and J lost 1 base; unmatched junction nucleotides: 5. The CDR3 covers 16 residues. The germline V gene has CDR1 SEHNR and CDR2 FQNEAQ (reference sequence). The CDR3 coding sequence is TGTGCCAGCAGCTTAAGACAGGGCAAGGCCAAAAACATTCAGTACTTC. It translates to CASSLRQGKAKNIQYF.

The CDR3 sequence is CASGSVYGTGGRGGLSEQFF. Written as DNA, the CDR3 is TGTGCTAGTGGTTCTGTCTACGGGACAGGGGGACGAGGGGGTCTGTCTGAGCAGTTCTTC. The J gene is TRBJ2-1, the V gene TRBV12-5; the match to TRBD1 covers 11 bases. Germline V lookup: CDR1 LGHNT, CDR2 FRNRAP. This CDR3 has 20 amino acids. Unmatched junction bases numbered 23, after V lost 4 bases and J lost 9 bases.

This clonotype appeared many times. The chain uses TRBV20-1 and TRBJ2-1; 12 bases are a match to TRBD2. J gave up 3 bases and V 6 bases, and 6 bases lay outside the gene matches. This CDR3 is 15 amino acids long. Germline-derived CDR1 and CDR2 are DFQATT and SNEGSKA (reference sequence). The CDR3 DNA is TGCAGTGCCCAGCTACTAGCGGGAGGCTACAATGAGCAGTTCTTC. The encoded protein is CSAQLLAGGYNEQFF.

This clonotype was counted only a few times. The CDR3 DNA reads TGTGCCAGCAGCTCTTACAGGGCTCCTAATGAAAAACTGTTTTTT. The encoded protein is CASSSYRAPNEKLFF. The gene calls are TRBV7-6 and TRBJ1-4, with D perhaps matching TRBD1 (6 bases). The germline V gene encodes CDR1 SGHVS and CDR2 FNYEAQ. The CDR3 contains 15 residues. The V and J ends lost 4 bases and 3 bases respectively, with 12 bases between them.

This clonotype was found a few times. The V call is TRBV27, the J call TRBJ2-7; 10 bases are shared with TRBD1. V trimming: 4 bases; J trimming: 7 bases; junction bases outside the gene matches: 10. This CDR3 comprises 15 residues. Germline values: CDR1 MNHEY, CDR2 SMNVEV (reference sequence). The CDR3 DNA reads TGTGCCAGCAGTTCCGGACAGGGGGTGTCAAAAGAGCAGTACTTC. It translates to CASSSGQGVSKEQYF.

This clonotype showed up just a few times. The chain recombines TRBV12-5 with TRBJ2-5; D ambiguous. This CDR3 is 14 amino acids long. Deletions cut 3 bases from V and 5 bases from J, with 13 bases between. CDR1 is LGHNT and CDR2 is FRNRAP in the germline V gene. This CDR3 reads CASGLGSMGETQYF. The CDR3 DNA reads TGTGCTAGTGGTTTAGGAAGTATGGGGGAGACCCAGTACTTC.

The genes are TRBV5-6 and TRBJ2-7; 9 bases fit TRBD2. The CDR3 has 17 amino acids. Per germline, CDR1 SGHDT and CDR2 YYEEEE. Trimming took 2 bases from V and 0 from J; bases not matched to a gene: 9. DNA for the CDR3: TGTGCCAGCAGCTTTCGAAGCGGGAGGTCCCTCTCCTACGAGCAGTACTTC. Its protein product is CASSFRSGRSLSYEQYF.

This clonotype was recorded many times. This sequence joins TRBV7-2 and TRBJ2-3; 10 bases align to TRBD2. Germline values: CDR1 SGHTA, CDR2 FQGNSA. This CDR3 is built from 14 residues. V dropped 6 bases and J dropped 6; count of bases not matched to a gene: 6. The CDR3 bases are TGTGCCAGCAGTTTGCTAGCGGGGGCGGATACGCAGTATTTT. It is translated as CASSLLAGADTQYF. The entire variable domain, with the rest obtained from reference TRBV7-2 and TRBJ2-3, is as follows: GAGVSQSPSNKVTEKGKDVELRCDPISGHTALYWYRQSLGQGLEFLIYFQGNSAPDKSGLPSDRFSAERTGGSVSTLTIQRTQQEDSAVYLCASSLLAGADTQYFGPGTRLTVL.

In its sample, this clonotype was seen many times. The genes are TRBV24-1 and TRBJ1-1, with D maybe TRBD1 (6 bases). This CDR3 comprises 13 residues. The germline V gene encodes CDR1 KGHDR and CDR2 SFDVKD. V was pared by 8 bases and J by 1 base, with 10 bases between. CDR3 in amino acids: CATIGGPNTEAFF. In DNA form, the CDR3 reads TGTGCCACCATCGGGGGCCCGAACACTGAAGCTTTCTTT.

The chain links TRBV18 to TRBJ2-1; 8 positions match TRBD1. J lost 9 bases, V lost 5 bases, and 6 bases had no gene match. The CDR3 loop spans 13 amino acids. The germline V gene has CDR1 KGHSH and CDR2 LQKENI. Written as DNA, the CDR3 is TGTGCCAGCTCAACGACAGGGGCTATTGAGCAGTTCTTC. Its translation is CASSTTGAIEQFF.

This clonotype has a count of ten or more. This sequence joins TRBV7-2 and TRBJ1-1; possible D gene TRBD1, 5 bases. This CDR3 region has 14 residues. Trimming pared 1 base from V and 2 bases from J, leaving 8 bases between. CDR1 and CDR2 (germline): SGHTA, FQGNSA. The DNA for the CDR3 is TGTGCCAGCAGCTTAGGGACAACTAACACTGAAGCTTTCTTT. Amino acid sequence: CASSLGTTNTEAFF.

This clonotype was observed a few times. The rearrangement joins TRBV5-1 to TRBJ2-3; D perhaps matches TRBD1 (5 bases). The CDR3 spans 14 residues. The V end was cut by 6 bases, the J end by 3 bases, with 14 bases between. Per germline, CDR1 SGHRS and CDR2 YFSETQ. CDR3 in amino acids: CASNLDRKTDTQYF. Written as DNA, the CDR3 is TGCGCCAGCAACCTAGACAGAAAAACAGATACGCAGTATTTT.